One T cell receptor beta chain is described in this entry. The data originate from a study of human T cells and chemical hapten exposure. Time point given: patch test 1, 2 weeks after DPC sensitization. Indicated treatment: therapeutic diphenylcyclopropenone sensitization with weekly scalp DPC. TCRdb re-derived calls from the RACE reads in MiXCR, one entry per CDR3 protein. Seen here are tens of thousands of distinct CDR3 sequences, about 11% observed once, and the top ten hold 3.5%. The TCR comes from an older woman with alopecia areata. Some clones in this sample may be carry-over from other donors' samples. This material consisted of whole blood, taken in connection with sensitization to the hapten diphenylcyclopropenone (DPC).

In DNA, the CDR3 is TGTGCCAGCTCACCACCCGGAACTAACTATGGCTACACCTTC. Amino acid sequence: CASSPPGTNYGYTF. V usage is TRBV18 and J usage is TRBJ1-2; no clear D. This CDR3 has 14 residues. Germline V gene data show CDR1 as KGHSH and CDR2 as LQKENI. Trimming left V 0 bases short and J 0 bases short, with 5 bases between. The variable domain in full, completed from reference TRBV18 and TRBJ1-2, reads NAGVMQNPRHLVRRRGQEARLRCSPMKGHSHVYWYRQLPEEGLKFMVYLQKENIIDESGMPKERFSAEFPKEGPSILRIQQVVRGDSAAYFCASSPPGTNYGYTFGSGTRLTVV.